Given below is one T cell receptor beta chain in context. Its matching antigen is unknown. Germline CDR1 reads SGHDT; CDR2 reads YYEEEE. Trimming cost V 4 bases and J 10 bases, with 15 bases left between them. This CDR3 region has 13 residues. This sample was taken from a study of beta chain features in type 1 diabetes. Expressed TCRB transcripts were sequenced after all isolated RNA was converted to cDNA. Sequenced by immunoSEQ multiplex PCR; TCRdb stores in-frame clones only, minus some. The sample comprises 400,000 to 450,000 clones, roughly 14% of which are singletons, and 0.035% to 0.045% rests with the top ten. General study results and limits: Researchers caution that PCR might favor shorter templates, equally among patients and controls.

This TCR came from a man younger than 45 in good health. The J gene is TRBJ2-1, the V gene TRBV5-6, with D uncertain. The material sequenced was naive CD4+ T cells from blood. The chain's CDR3 is CASSLPGDGEQFF. The CDR3 DNA reads TGTGCCAGCAGCCTGCCGGGCGATGGCGAGCAGTTCTTC.